The next 9 T cell receptor beta chains were all read from a single sample in a study of graft-versus-host responses after intestinal transplantation. Assay: immunoSEQ multiplex PCR; the TCRdb copy retains only in-frame clones and omits some. The sample lists around 88,000 clones; around 83% were seen once. These receptors have no known antigen. The source material was unstimulated CD8+ T cells sorted from spleen or lymph node cells, sampled before intestinal transplant. These receptors were obtained from a human donor who received an intestinal transplant.

The DNA for the CDR3 is TGTGCCAGCAGTTACTCTACTAGCGGGGGAGAGACCCAGTACTTC. Translating gives CASSYSTSGGETQYF. The chain links TRBV6-6 to TRBJ2-5, with 11 bases identical to TRBD2. Trimming cost V 0 bases and J 4 bases; bases outside gene matches: 1. The CDR3 covers 15 residues. The germline CDR1 and CDR2 sequences are MNHNY and SVGAGI (reference sequence).

This chain joins TRBV27 and TRBJ2-4; D may be TRBD2 (7 bases). CDR1 is MNHEY, CDR2 SMNVEV, per germline (reference sequence). The CDR3 totals 16 residues. V was pared by 5 bases and J by 6 bases, with 20 bases between. The CDR3 coding sequence is TGTGCCAGCAGTCCCGATGGGGGGGCAGGGAGAAACATTCAGTACTTC. Translated: CASSPDGGAGRNIQYF.

This clone has a handful of counts. The rearrangement uses TRBV28 and TRBJ2-7; D possibly corresponds to TRBD2 (7 bases). V dropped 8 bases and J dropped 4 bases, with 21 bases sitting between them. The CDR3 contains 15 residues. CDR1 and CDR2 from the germline V gene are MDHEN and SYDVKM. The CDR3 is CASARITGGLYEQYF. CDR3 DNA: TGTGCCAGCGCACGCATCACGGGGGGCCTATACGAGCAGTACTTC. Drawing the rest from reference TRBV28 and TRBJ2-7, the complete variable domain is DVKVTQSSRYLVKRTGEKVFLECVQDMDHENMFWYRQDPGLGLRLIYFSYDVKMKEKGDIPEGYSVSREKKERFSLILESASTNQTSMYLCASARITGGLYEQYFGPGTRLTVT.

V is TRBV10-1 and J is TRBJ2-3; 11 bases agree with TRBD1. Trimming cost V 8 bases and J 6 bases; bases outside gene matches: 7. Per the germline V gene, CDR1 is WNHNN and CDR2 is SYGVQD (reference sequence). The length of the CDR3 is 14 residues. CDR3 sequence: CASGWDRGRDTQYF. In nucleotides, the CDR3 is TGCGCCAGCGGATGGGACAGGGGGAGGGATACGCAGTATTTT.

The chain carries TRBV6-1 and TRBJ2-1; possible D gene TRBD2, 6 bases. Germline V gene data show CDR1 as MNHNS and CDR2 as SASEGT. The CDR3 is 12 amino acids. The germline V and J ends were trimmed by 8 bases and 8 bases, with 13 bases remaining between them. This CDR3 reads CASGRMRDEQFF. DNA of the CDR3: TGTGCCAGCGGGAGGATGAGGGATGAGCAGTTCTTC.

V is TRBV15 and J is TRBJ1-2; D is perhaps TRBD1 (6 bases). Germline V gene data show CDR1 as LNHNV and CDR2 as YYDKDF (reference sequence). This CDR3 has 14 residues. V was cut by 0 bases and J by 6 bases, with 11 bases left in between. The CDR3 here is CATSRDTTGNGYTF. Here the CDR3 DNA reads TGTGCCACCAGCAGAGATACTACAGGGAATGGCTACACCTTC.

The rearrangement uses TRBV10-3 and TRBJ2-7; 10 bases are a match to TRBD2. From germline, CDR1 is ENHRY and CDR2 SYGVKD. The CDR3 is 17 residues long. Trimming removed 1 base from V and 4 bases from J; junction bases left unmatched: 10. CDR3 nucleotide sequence: TGTGCCATCAGTGAGTTCCTAGTTCCTAGCGGGAGTTACGAGCAGTACTTC. Its protein is CAISEFLVPSGSYEQYF.

The rearrangement links TRBV19 to TRBJ2-7, with D hard to call. The V end was cut by 7 bases, the J end by 2 bases, with 15 bases between. The CDR3 has 14 residues. The germline V gene encodes CDR1 LNHDA and CDR2 SQIVND (reference sequence). CDR3 sequence reads: CASKQAGTAYEQYF. CDR3 sequence (DNA): TGTGCCAGTAAGCAGGCAGGAACCGCCTACGAGCAGTACTTC. The variable domain in full, with the rest retrieved from reference TRBV19 and TRBJ2-7, is DGGITQSPKYLFRKEGQNVTLSCEQNLNHDAMYWYRQDPGQGLRLIYYSQIVNDFQKGDIAEGYSVSREKKESFPLTVTSAQKNPTAFYLCASKQAGTAYEQYFGPGTRLTVT.

V and J are TRBV27 and TRBJ2-7, with D tentatively TRBD1 (5 bases). CDR3 length: 15 amino acids. V lost 1 base, J lost 2 bases, and 12 bases lay in between. Germline V gives CDR1 MNHEY, CDR2 SMNVEV (reference sequence). Here the CDR3 reads CASSLYRSQTYEQYF. Here the CDR3 DNA reads TGTGCCAGCAGTTTATACAGGAGTCAGACCTACGAGCAGTACTTC.